These 10 T cell receptor beta chains came from one sample sequenced in a study of technical replicates of blood from several donors. The assay was immunoSEQ multiplex PCR, and TCRdb's table has in-frame clones only and misses some. The sample comprises roughly 72,000 clones, 90% to 95% of which are singletons, and roughly 0.37% rests with the top ten. Sequencing was carried out using T cells isolated from PBMCs. These receptors originate from a human donor in good health.

This chain uses TRBV19 with TRBJ2-1, with 11 bases lining up with TRBD2. V shed 3 bases, J shed 6 bases, and the junction held 4 bases outside the gene matches. There are 15 residues in the CDR3. Germline CDR1 reads LNHDA; CDR2 reads SQIVND (reference sequence). The CDR3 region has the DNA TGTGCCAGTAGTATGACTAGCGGGATTCTCAATGAGCAGTTCTTC. It codes for CASSMTSGILNEQFF. Full variable domain (remainder filled in from reference TRBV19 and TRBJ2-1): DGGITQSPKYLFRKEGQNVTLSCEQNLNHDAMYWYRQDPGQGLRLIYYSQIVNDFQKGDIAEGYSVSREKKESFPLTVTSAQKNPTAFYLCASSMTSGILNEQFFGPGTRLTVL.

Note on this clone: Relative to the germline gene, one junction end is altered; a read error may explain this. This chain links TRBV7-7 with TRBJ2-3, with 13 bases identical to TRBD2. Germline CDR1 is SSHAT and CDR2 is FNYEAQ (reference sequence). This CDR3 comprises 16 residues. The CDR3 protein is CASSIGLAGVSDTQYF. CDR3 nucleotide sequence: TGTGCTAGCAGCATCGGACTAGCGGGAGTCTCAGATACGCAGTATTTT. The whole variable domain, filled in from reference TRBV7-7 and TRBJ2-3, reads GAGVSQSPRYKVTKRGQDVTLRCDPISSHATLYWYQQALGQGPEFLTYFNYEAQPDKSGLPSDRFSAERPEGSISTLTIQRTEQRDSAMYRCASSIGLAGVSDTQYFGPGTRLTVL.

This clone was seen only once. This chain uses TRBV5-1 with TRBJ2-2, with TRBD1 matching 9 bases. Germline values: CDR1 SGHRS, CDR2 YFSETQ. Trimming took 4 bases from V and 7 from J; bases not matched to a gene: 5. This CDR3 comprises 14 residues. The CDR3 reads CASSRGQGIGELFF. Written as DNA, the CDR3 is TGCGCCAGCAGCAGGGGACAGGGAATCGGGGAGCTGTTTTTT.

This chain connects TRBV1 to TRBJ2-7; TRBD1, the D gene given by the table, was not confirmed from the DNA. TRBV1 corresponds to a pseudogene. The CDR3 runs to 13 residues. CDR3 loop: CTSSHRHRDEQYF. The CDR3 nucleotides are TGCACCAGCAGCCACCGACACAGGGACGAGCAGTACTTC.

J is TRBJ1-1 and V is TRBV5-5, with TRBD1 identical over 7 bases. Germline CDR1 and CDR2: SGHKS and YYEKEE (reference sequence). Trimming at V came to 1 base and at J to 5 bases, leaving 8 bases not matched to a gene. The CDR3 has 15 residues. The CDR3 sequence is CASSLYRGEKTEAFF. Written as DNA, the CDR3 is TGTGCCAGCAGCTTGTACAGGGGCGAAAAAACTGAAGCTTTCTTT.

This clone showed up just once. The chain carries TRBV4-1 and TRBJ1-2; TRBD1 is a possible D gene (6 bases). CDR3 length: 16 residues. The germline V gene has CDR1 MGHRA and CDR2 YSYEKL. With 0 bases removed from V and 3 bases from J, the gap between germline ends came to 14 bases. The CDR3 here is CASSQEARGKYYGYTF. DNA for the CDR3: TGCGCCAGCAGCCAAGAGGCTAGGGGGAAGTACTATGGCTACACCTTC.

The V and J genes are TRBV18 and TRBJ1-1; D remains ambiguous. Germline V lookup: CDR1 KGHSH, CDR2 LQKENI. V was pared by 8 bases and J by 11 bases, with 24 bases between. There are 14 residues in the CDR3. The CDR3 protein is CASPRRQARGWAFF. CDR3 bases: TGTGCCAGCCCCAGAAGGCAGGCAAGAGGGTGGGCTTTCTTT.

This clone was picked up one time. The junction departs from germline at one end; a sequencing error may be responsible. The rearrangement uses TRBV5-4 and TRBJ2-5, with 9 nucleotides matching TRBD2. Germline V gene sequence: CDR1 SGHNT, CDR2 YYREEE (reference sequence). There are 15 residues in the CDR3. CDR3 coding DNA: TGTGCCAGCAGTTTGGGACTAGCAGCCCAAGAGACCCAGTACTTC. Protein: CASSLGLAAQETQYF.

The rearrangement links TRBV10-2 to TRBJ2-1; 10 bases line up with TRBD2. Germline CDR1 WSHSY, CDR2 SAAADI. The ends lost 2 bases at V and 8 bases at J; junction bases unmatched: 12. This CDR3 is 17 amino acids long. CDR3 coding DNA: TGCGCCAGCAGTGAGGTCAAGCCGGGACTAGCGATCGATGAGCAGTTCTTC. It encodes CASSEVKPGLAIDEQFF.

This rearrangement joins TRBV2 to TRBJ1-2; D is undetermined. The CDR3 has 11 amino acids. Trimming left V 9 bases short and J 6 bases short, with 11 bases between. Looked up from germline, CDR1 is SNHLY and CDR2 is FYNNEI. DNA of the CDR3: TGTGCCAGTCTTCGAGGAAATGGCTACACCTTC. Translated: CASLRGNGYTF.